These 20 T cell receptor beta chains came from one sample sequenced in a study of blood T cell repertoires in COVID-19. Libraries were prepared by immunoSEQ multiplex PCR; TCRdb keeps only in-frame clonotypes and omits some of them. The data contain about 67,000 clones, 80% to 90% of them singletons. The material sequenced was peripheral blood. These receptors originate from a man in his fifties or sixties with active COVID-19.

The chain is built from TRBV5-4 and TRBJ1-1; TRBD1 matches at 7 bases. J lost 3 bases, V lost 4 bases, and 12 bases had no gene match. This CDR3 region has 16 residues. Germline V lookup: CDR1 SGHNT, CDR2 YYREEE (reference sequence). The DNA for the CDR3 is TGTGCCAGCAGCCGGGGCGGGGACAGACCACACACTGAAGCTTTCTTT. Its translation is CASSRGGDRPHTEAFF.

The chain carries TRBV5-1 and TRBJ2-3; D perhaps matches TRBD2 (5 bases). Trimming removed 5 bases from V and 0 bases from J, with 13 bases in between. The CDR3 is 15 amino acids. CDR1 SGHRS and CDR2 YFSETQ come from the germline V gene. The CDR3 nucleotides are TGCGCCAGCAGACCAAGTAGCGCCAGCACAGATACGCAGTATTTT. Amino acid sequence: CASRPSSASTDTQYF.

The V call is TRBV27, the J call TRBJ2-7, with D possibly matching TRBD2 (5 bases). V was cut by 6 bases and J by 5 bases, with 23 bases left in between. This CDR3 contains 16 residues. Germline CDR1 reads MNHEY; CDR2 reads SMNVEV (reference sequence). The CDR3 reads CASRERFDPIGNEQYF. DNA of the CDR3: TGTGCCAGCAGAGAGCGGTTCGACCCCATCGGGAACGAGCAGTACTTC.

The CDR3 loop reads CASSAYQGNYGYTF. CDR3 nucleotide sequence: TGTGCCAGCAGCGCCTACCAGGGTAACTATGGCTACACCTTC. J is TRBJ1-2 and V is TRBV9; TRBD1 might be the D (5 bases). The germline gives CDR1 SGDLS, CDR2 YYNGEE. The CDR3 length is 14 residues. Deletions cut 3 bases from V and 1 base from J, with 10 bases between.

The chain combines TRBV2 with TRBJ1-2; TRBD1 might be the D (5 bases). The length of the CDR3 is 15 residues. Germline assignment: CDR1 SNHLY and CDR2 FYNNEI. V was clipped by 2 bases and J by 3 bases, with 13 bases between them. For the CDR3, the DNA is TGTGCCAGCAGTGAATCGGGGGGAAGGGACTATGGCTACACCTTC. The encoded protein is CASSESGGRDYGYTF.

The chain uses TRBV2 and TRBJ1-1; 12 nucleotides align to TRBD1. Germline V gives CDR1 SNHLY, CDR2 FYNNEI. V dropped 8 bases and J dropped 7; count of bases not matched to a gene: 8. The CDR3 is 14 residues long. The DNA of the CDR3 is TGTGCCAGCGGGGGACAGGGGGCGCATATTGAAGCTTTCTTT. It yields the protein CASGGQGAHIEAFF.

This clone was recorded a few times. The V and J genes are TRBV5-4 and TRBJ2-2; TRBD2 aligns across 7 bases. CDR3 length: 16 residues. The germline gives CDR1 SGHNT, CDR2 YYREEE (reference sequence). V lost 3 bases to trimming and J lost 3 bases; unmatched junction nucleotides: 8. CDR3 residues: CASSSGGRAHTGELFF. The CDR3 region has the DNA TGTGCCAGCAGCTCGGGAGGCAGGGCGCACACCGGGGAGCTGTTTTTT. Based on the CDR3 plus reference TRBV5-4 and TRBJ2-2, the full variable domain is ETGVTQSPTHLIKTRGQQVTLRCSSQSGHNTVSWYQQALGQGPQFIFQYYREEENGRGNFPPRFSGLQFPNYSSELNVNALELDDSALYLCASSSGGRAHTGELFFGEGSRLTVL.

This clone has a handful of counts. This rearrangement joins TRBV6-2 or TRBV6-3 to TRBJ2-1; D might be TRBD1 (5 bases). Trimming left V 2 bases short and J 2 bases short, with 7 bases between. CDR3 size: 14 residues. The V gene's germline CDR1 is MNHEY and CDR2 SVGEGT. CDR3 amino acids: CASSYQGTYNEQFF. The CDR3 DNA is TGTGCCAGCAGTTACCAGGGCACCTACAATGAGCAGTTCTTC.

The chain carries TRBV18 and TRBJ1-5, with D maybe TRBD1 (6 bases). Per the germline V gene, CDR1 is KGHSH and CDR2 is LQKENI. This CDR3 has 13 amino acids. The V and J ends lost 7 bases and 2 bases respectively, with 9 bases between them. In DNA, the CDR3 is TGTGCCAGCTGGGCAGGGGGCAATCAGCCCCAGCATTTT. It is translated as CASWAGGNQPQHF.

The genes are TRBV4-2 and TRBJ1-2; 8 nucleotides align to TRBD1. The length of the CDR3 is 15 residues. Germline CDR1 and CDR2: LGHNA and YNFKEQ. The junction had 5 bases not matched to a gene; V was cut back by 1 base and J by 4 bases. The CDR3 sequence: CASSQAAQGVYGYTF. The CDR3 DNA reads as TGTGCCAGCAGCCAAGCTGCACAGGGGGTCTATGGCTACACCTTC.

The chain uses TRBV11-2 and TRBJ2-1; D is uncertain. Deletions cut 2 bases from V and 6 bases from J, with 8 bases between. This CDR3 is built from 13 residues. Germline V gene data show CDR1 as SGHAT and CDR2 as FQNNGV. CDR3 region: CASSLTNLNEQFF. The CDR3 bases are TGTGCCAGCAGCTTAACTAACCTCAATGAGCAGTTCTTC.

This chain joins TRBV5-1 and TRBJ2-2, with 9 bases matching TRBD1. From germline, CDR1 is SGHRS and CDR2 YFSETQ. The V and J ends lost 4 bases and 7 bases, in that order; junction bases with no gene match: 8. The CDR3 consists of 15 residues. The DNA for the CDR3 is TGCGCCAGCAGCCTAAGGACAGGGGATGGCGGGGAGCTGTTTTTT. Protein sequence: CASSLRTGDGGELFF.

The CDR3: CASSRTSGRAQTGELFF. The DNA of the CDR3 is TGTGCCAGCAGCCGGACTAGCGGGAGGGCCCAAACCGGGGAGCTGTTTTTT. The chain links TRBV7-3 to TRBJ2-2, with 15 bases aligning to TRBD2. The CDR3 has 17 amino acids. The trim removed 5 bases at V and 5 bases at J, leaving 6 bases unmatched. Germline CDR1 is SGHTA and CDR2 is FQGTGA.

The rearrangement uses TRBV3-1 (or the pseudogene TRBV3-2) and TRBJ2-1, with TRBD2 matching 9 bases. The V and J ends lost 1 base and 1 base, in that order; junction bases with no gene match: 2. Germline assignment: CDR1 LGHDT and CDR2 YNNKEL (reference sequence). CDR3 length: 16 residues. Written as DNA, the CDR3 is TGTGCCAGCAGCCAAGGGGGACTAGCATCCTACAATGAGCAGTTCTTC. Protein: CASSQGGLASYNEQFF.

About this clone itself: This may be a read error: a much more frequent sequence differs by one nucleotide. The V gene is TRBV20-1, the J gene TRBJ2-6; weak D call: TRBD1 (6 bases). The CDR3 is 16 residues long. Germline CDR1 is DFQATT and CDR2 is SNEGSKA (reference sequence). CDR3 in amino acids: CSASQTGISGANILTF. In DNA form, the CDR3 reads TGCAGTGCTAGTCAGACAGGTATCTCTGGGGCCAACATCCTGACTTTC.

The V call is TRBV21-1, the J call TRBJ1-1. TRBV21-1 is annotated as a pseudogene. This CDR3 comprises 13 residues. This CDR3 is CASSHAGRGWAFF. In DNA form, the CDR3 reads TGTGCCAGCAGCCACGCAGGGAGGGGGTGGGCTTTCTTT.

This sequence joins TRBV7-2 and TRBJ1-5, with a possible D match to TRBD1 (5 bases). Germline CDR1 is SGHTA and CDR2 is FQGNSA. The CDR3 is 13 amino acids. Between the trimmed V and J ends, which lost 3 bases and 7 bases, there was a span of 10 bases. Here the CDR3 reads CASSFTGGQPQHF. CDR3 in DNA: TGTGCCAGCAGCTTTACGGGGGGGCAGCCCCAGCATTTT. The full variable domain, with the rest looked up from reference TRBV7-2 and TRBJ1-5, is GAGVSQSPSNKVTEKGKDVELRCDPISGHTALYWYRQSLGQGLEFLIYFQGNSAPDKSGLPSDRFSAERTGGSVSTLTIQRTQQEDSAVYLCASSFTGGQPQHFGDGTRLSIL.

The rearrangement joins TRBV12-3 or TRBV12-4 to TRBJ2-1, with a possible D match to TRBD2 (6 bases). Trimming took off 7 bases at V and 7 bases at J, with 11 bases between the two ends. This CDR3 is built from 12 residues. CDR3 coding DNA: TGTGCCAGCATCCGGGGGTTTAATGAGCAGTTCTTC. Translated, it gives CASIRGFNEQFF.

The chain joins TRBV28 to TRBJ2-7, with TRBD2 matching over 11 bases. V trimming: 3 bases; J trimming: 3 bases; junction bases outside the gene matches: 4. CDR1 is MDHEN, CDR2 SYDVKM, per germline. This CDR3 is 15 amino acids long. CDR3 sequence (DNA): TGTGCCAGCAGTTTGGGACTAGCGGCATTCTACGAGCAGTACTTC. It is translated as CASSLGLAAFYEQYF.

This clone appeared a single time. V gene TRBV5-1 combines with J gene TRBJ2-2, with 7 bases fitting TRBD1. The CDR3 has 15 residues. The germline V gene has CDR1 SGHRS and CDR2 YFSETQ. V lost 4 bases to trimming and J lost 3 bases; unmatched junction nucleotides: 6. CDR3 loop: CASSPRTGYTGELFF. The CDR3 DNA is TGCGCCAGCAGCCCCCGGACAGGATACACCGGGGAGCTGTTTTTT.